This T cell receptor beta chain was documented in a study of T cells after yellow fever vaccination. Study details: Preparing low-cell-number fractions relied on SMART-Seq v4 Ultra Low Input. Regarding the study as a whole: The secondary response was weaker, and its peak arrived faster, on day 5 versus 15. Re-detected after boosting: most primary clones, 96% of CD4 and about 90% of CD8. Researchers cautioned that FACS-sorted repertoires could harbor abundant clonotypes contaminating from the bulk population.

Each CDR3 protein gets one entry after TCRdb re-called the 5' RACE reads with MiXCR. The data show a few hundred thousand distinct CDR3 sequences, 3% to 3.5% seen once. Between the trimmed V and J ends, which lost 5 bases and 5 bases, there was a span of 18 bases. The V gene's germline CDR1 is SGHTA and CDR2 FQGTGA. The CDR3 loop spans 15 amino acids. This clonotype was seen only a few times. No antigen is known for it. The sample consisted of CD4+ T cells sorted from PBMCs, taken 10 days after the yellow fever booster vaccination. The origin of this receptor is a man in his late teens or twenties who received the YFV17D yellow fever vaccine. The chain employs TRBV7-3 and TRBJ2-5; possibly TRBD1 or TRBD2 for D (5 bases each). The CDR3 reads CASSLSGTSGETQYF. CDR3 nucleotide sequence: TGTGCCAGCAGCCTCTCCGGGACCTCGGGGGAGACCCAGTACTTC.